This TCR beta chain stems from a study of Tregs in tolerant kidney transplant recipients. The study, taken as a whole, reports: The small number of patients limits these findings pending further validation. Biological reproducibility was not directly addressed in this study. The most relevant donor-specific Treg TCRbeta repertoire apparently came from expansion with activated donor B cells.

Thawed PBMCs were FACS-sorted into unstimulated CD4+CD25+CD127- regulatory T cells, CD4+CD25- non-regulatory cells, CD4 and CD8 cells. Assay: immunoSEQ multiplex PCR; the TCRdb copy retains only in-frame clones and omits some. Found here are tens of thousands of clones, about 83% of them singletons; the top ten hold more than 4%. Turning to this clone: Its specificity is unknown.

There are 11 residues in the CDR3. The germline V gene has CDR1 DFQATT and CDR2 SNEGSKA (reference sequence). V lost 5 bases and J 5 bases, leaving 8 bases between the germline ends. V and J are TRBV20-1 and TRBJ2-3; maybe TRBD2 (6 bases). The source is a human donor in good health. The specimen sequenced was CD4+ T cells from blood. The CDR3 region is CSARLVDTQYF. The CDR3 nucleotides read TGCAGTGCTCGACTAGTAGATACGCAGTATTTT.